The 10 T cell receptor beta chains below come from one sample, sequenced in a study of blood T cell repertoires in COVID-19. Here immunoSEQ multiplex PCR was the method, and the copy in TCRdb shows in-frame clones only, minus some. The repertoire has approximately 260,000 clones, 85% to 90% of them found once; the top ten carry roughly 3.9%. Source material: peripheral blood. Receptor source: a woman in her thirties or forties with acute or convalescent COVID-19.

The chain has TRBV11-1 and TRBJ2-7; D is unresolved. The V and J ends lost 8 bases and 5 bases respectively, with 10 bases between them. The germline V gene has CDR1 SGHAT and CDR2 FQDESV (reference sequence). The CDR3 contains 11 residues. The CDR3 here is CASGRGNEQYV. Written as DNA, the CDR3 is TGTGCCAGCGGCCGAGGAAACGAGCAGTACGTC.

In this sample, this clone turned up a few times. The rearrangement links TRBV29-1 to TRBJ1-1; 8 bases are shared with TRBD1. The CDR3 runs to 14 residues. From germline, CDR1 is SQVTM and CDR2 ANQGSEA. The trim removed 5 bases at V and 0 bases at J, leaving 5 bases unmatched. CDR3 DNA sequence: TGCAGCGTTCACAGGGGGTTGGTGAACACTGAAGCTTTCTTT. It translates to CSVHRGLVNTEAFF.

In this sample, this clone turned up a few times. The chain uses TRBV25-1 and TRBJ1-4; no definite D call. Germline V gene data show CDR1 as MGHDK and CDR2 as SYGVNS. The V and J ends lost 2 bases and 6 bases respectively, with 13 bases between them. This CDR3 is built from 15 residues. Here the CDR3 DNA reads TGTGCCAGCAGTGAAACGGTCCGAGCGGATGAAAAACTGTTTTTT. It specifies CASSETVRADEKLFF.

This rearrangement joins TRBV5-1 to TRBJ2-3, with 16 bases matching TRBD2. Germline lookup yields CDR1 SGHRS and CDR2 YFSETQ. This CDR3 comprises 17 residues. After removal of 6 bases from V and 6 bases from J, the junction contained 10 bases not matched to a gene. The CDR3 protein is CASNFGTSGGATDTQYF. In DNA, the CDR3 is TGCGCCAGCAACTTCGGGACTAGCGGGGGGGCCACCGATACGCAGTATTTT.

The V and J genes are TRBV11-2 and TRBJ2-3, with no clear D. Germline loops: CDR1 SGHAT, CDR2 FQNNGV. V dropped 3 bases and J dropped 2 bases, with 6 bases sitting between them. This CDR3 contains 13 residues. CDR3 coding DNA: TGTGCCAGCAGCTTGGCTCACACAGATACGCAGTATTTT. It translates to CASSLAHTDTQYF.

The chain couples TRBV13 to TRBJ1-2, with D unclear. Trimming took 0 bases from V and 0 from J, leaving 11 bases between them. Germline CDR1 is PRHDT and CDR2 is FYEKMQ (reference sequence). CDR3 length: 16 residues. The CDR3 coding sequence is TGTGCCAGCAGCTTAGGGGAATGGAGTCCTAACTATGGCTACACCTTC. Translated, it gives CASSLGEWSPNYGYTF.

V usage is TRBV6-5 and J usage is TRBJ2-7, with no clear D. The V end was cut by 7 bases, the J end by 7 bases, with 17 bases between. This CDR3 contains 13 residues. The germline V gene encodes CDR1 MNHEY and CDR2 SVGAGI. Here the CDR3 reads CASKSGVSGEQYV. In DNA form, the CDR3 reads TGTGCCAGCAAATCTGGAGTGTCCGGAGAGCAGTACGTC.

The chain combines TRBV5-6 with TRBJ2-3; 8 bases are shared with TRBD1. The CDR3 contains 15 residues. The V and J ends lost 4 bases and 6 bases, in that order; junction bases with no gene match: 10. Germline V gives CDR1 SGHDT, CDR2 YYEEEE. The CDR3 bases are TGTGCCAGCAGCGGGTGGACAGGGAGAACGGATACGCAGTATTTT. Translating gives CASSGWTGRTDTQYF.

In this sample, this clone turned up once. V usage is TRBV7-3 and J usage is TRBJ1-2, with D tentatively TRBD1 (5 bases). The CDR3 is 13 amino acids. In germline, CDR1 is SGHTA, CDR2 FQGTGA. With 6 bases removed from V and 8 bases from J, the gap between germline ends came to 16 bases. CDR3 amino acids: CASSYAGGGGYTF. Written as DNA, the CDR3 is TGTGCCAGCAGTTACGCCGGGGGTGGAGGCTACACCTTC.

The chain combines TRBV12-3 or TRBV12-4 with TRBJ1-3; no definite D call. Deletions cut 10 bases from V and 4 bases from J, with 8 bases between. The CDR3 covers 11 residues. The CDR3 here is CATNKGNTIYF. Written as DNA, the CDR3 is TGTGCCACCAACAAAGGAAACACCATATATTTT.